The clone carrying this T cell receptor beta chain was seen many times. Its antigen is unidentified. This sample is part of a study of T cells in Graves' hyperthyroidism and ophthalmopathy. Amplification yielded TCR beta CDR3 regions, with RNA transcripts as the source. The TCR CDR3 was amplified in a first-round RT-PCR using the HTBI primer set. TCRdb analysed the multiplex PCR reads with MiXCR anew, one entry per CDR3 protein. Among 250,000 to 300,000 distinct CDR3 sequences listed, 14% to 15% were seen once. Diagnostic assessment was based on clinical symptoms, serum thyroxine and TRAb, thyroid ultrasound and orbital computed tomography. The PBMCs had their origin in 10 ml of fresh peripheral blood. Points from the study as a whole: Stable hyperthyroidism and ophthalmopathy were separated using 13 V-J signatures.

The clonotype was recovered from a woman in her forties with Graves' hyperthyroidism that later progressed to Graves' ophthalmopathy. The sequencing input was blood.

This CDR3 is CASGIAVSGRGEQFF. The DNA of the CDR3 is TGTGCCTCAGGGATTGCGGTTAGCGGGAGAGGTGAGCAGTTCTTC. The V gene is TRBV6-1, the J gene TRBJ2-1; 9 bases map to TRBD2. Germline CDR1 reads MNHNS; CDR2 reads SASEGT. V shed 11 bases, J shed 9 bases, and the junction held 17 bases outside the gene matches. CDR3 length: 15 residues.